What follows are 30 T cell receptor beta chains derived from one specimen sequenced in a study of metastatic and nonmetastatic thyroid tumors. Among the patients, none had received any treatment before thyroid surgery. TCRdb used MiXCR to call clones anew from the PCR reads. This sample has around 8,100 clones; roughly 23% occur once, and the top ten carry around 15%. Sequenced sample: tumor tissue. All receptors derive from a female donor with papillary thyroid cancer or a benign thyroid nodule (not recorded which). Some clones in this sample may be carry-over from other donors' samples.

The chain couples TRBV6-1 to TRBJ2-7, with D possibly TRBD1 on 5 matching bases. The length of the CDR3 is 14 residues. The germline gives CDR1 MNHNS, CDR2 SASEGT. With 8 bases removed from V and 6 bases from J, the gap between germline ends came to 20 bases. As DNA, the CDR3 is TGTGCCAGCGACAGCCAGGGTGAAGGTTCCGAGCAGTACTTC. Translating gives CASDSQGEGSEQYF.

V gene TRBV27 combines with J gene TRBJ2-1, with D possibly matching TRBD1 (5 bases). CDR1 and CDR2 from the germline V gene are MNHEY and SMNVEV (reference sequence). V dropped 7 bases and J dropped 4 bases, with 17 bases sitting between them. This CDR3 is 15 amino acids long. CDR3 coding DNA: TGTGCCAGCACCCTAACACCAAGGGGTTACAATGAGCAGTTCTTC. It specifies CASTLTPRGYNEQFF.

This rearrangement joins TRBV5-1 to TRBJ2-7, with 7 bases matching TRBD1. This CDR3 has 14 amino acids. V gave up 4 bases and J gave up 6 bases; unmatched junction bases: 10. Germline CDR1 and CDR2: SGHRS and YFSETQ. CDR3 residues: CASSERGQSCEQYF. The DNA for the CDR3 is TGCGCCAGCAGCGAAAGGGGACAGTCTTGCGAGCAGTACTTC.

With respect to this clone: The junction departs from germline at one end; a sequencing error may be responsible. J is TRBJ2-2 and V is TRBV5-6, with D possibly being TRBD2 (5 bases). CDR1 is SGHDT and CDR2 is YYEEEE in the germline V gene. This CDR3 has 16 amino acids. The CDR3 DNA follows: TGTGCCAGCAGCTTGGCCCTGGGTGGGATGACCGGGGAGCTGTGTTTT. Translating gives CASSLALGGMTGELCF. Full variable domain (outside the CDR3, taken from reference TRBV5-6 and TRBJ2-2): DAGVTQSPTHLIKTRGQQVTLRCSPKSGHDTVSWYQQALGQGPQFIFQYYEEEERQRGNFPDRFSGHQFPNYSSELNVNALLLGDSALYLCASSLALGGMTGELCFGEGSRLTVL.

The chain carries TRBV30 and TRBJ1-2, with D unresolved. Per the germline V gene, CDR1 is GTSNPN and CDR2 is SVGIG (reference sequence). The CDR3 is 14 residues long. V gave up 0 bases and J gave up 3 bases, with 11 bases separating them. CDR3 DNA: TGTGCCTGGAGTGTACGTGGTGGAGACTATGGCTACACCTTC. Its translation: CAWSVRGGDYGYTF.

This clone was observed at least ten times. This chain uses TRBV7-9 with TRBJ1-5; 11 bases are shared with TRBD1. The junction had 2 bases not matched to a gene; V was cut back by 3 bases and J by 4 bases. This CDR3 comprises 15 residues. Germline CDR1 reads SEHNR; CDR2 reads FQNEAQ (reference sequence). The CDR3 region is CASSLGTGGNQPQHF. The CDR3 DNA follows: TGTGCCAGCAGCTTGGGGACAGGGGGGAATCAGCCCCAGCATTTT.

With regard to this clone: A junction end diverges from the germline sequence, so it may reflect a read error. The chain uses TRBV27 and TRBJ2-2, with D tentatively TRBD1 (6 bases). In germline, CDR1 is MNHEY, CDR2 SMNVEV (reference sequence). The CDR3 sequence is 14 residues long. This CDR3 is CASSVTGYTGELFF. The CDR3 coding sequence is TGTGCCAGCAGCGTTACAGGGTACACCGGGGAACTGTTTTTT.

This clone is categorized as medium-sized. J is TRBJ2-7 and V is TRBV12-3 or TRBV12-4, with TRBD1 matching 7 bases. CDR3 length: 17 amino acids. Losses at the gene ends were 2 bases for V and 5 bases for J; bases not matched to a gene: 15. The CDR3 spells CASSLRQGSRSGHEQYF. The CDR3 DNA reads TGTGCCAGCAGTTTAAGACAGGGTTCGAGGAGTGGGCACGAGCAGTACTTC.

In its sample, this clone ranks as medium-sized. J is TRBJ2-7 and V is TRBV6-1; 13 bases line up with TRBD2. The CDR3 has 15 residues. The V gene's germline CDR1 is MNHNS and CDR2 SASEGT. The V and J ends lost 8 bases and 7 bases, in that order; junction bases with no gene match: 11. The CDR3 sequence: CASGRLAGGGSEQYF. In DNA, the CDR3 is TGTGCCAGCGGAAGACTAGCGGGGGGCGGGTCGGAGCAGTACTTC.

This clone was detected many times. The rearrangement links TRBV4-1 to TRBJ2-1; a possible D gene is TRBD1 (6 bases). V lost 1 base, J lost 6 bases, and 13 bases lay in between. The CDR3 contains 15 residues. The germline gives CDR1 MGHRA, CDR2 YSYEKL. The CDR3 region is CASSQAVGRGNEQFF. As DNA, the CDR3 is TGCGCCAGCAGCCAAGCTGTAGGCAGGGGCAATGAGCAGTTCTTC.

With respect to this clone: The conserved phenylalanine or tryptophan normally closing the CDR3 is absent here, so this likely arose from a read error. Because the CDR3's place on the DNA is in doubt, the DNA is left out and the CDR3 is given as listed by TCRdb. The chain employs TRBV11-2 and TRBJ1-3; TRBD1, the table's D call, was not compared with the DNA. 15 amino acids form the CDR3, both terminal residues included. Germline V lookup: CDR1 SGHAT, CDR2 FQNNGV. CDR3 amino acids: CASSLEGPPGNTIDL.

This clone appeared many times. A single base separates this from a much larger clone, so it may be a read error. Other DNA sequences of this sample code for an identical CDR3. J is TRBJ2-3 and V is TRBV20-1; TRBD2 matches at 8 bases. V lost 6 bases, J lost 3 bases, and 11 bases stayed unmatched. The CDR3 is 15 amino acids. CDR1 is DFQATT and CDR2 is SNEGSKA in the germline V gene (reference sequence). The CDR3 protein is CSAVFREGATDTQYF. The CDR3 DNA is TGCAGTGCCGTATTCCGGGAGGGCGCGACAGATACGCAGTATTTT.

Concerning this clone itself: This may be a read error, as it is one base from a much larger clone. The V and J genes are TRBV20-1 and TRBJ2-4, with no clear D. In germline, CDR1 is DFQATT, CDR2 SNEGSKA (reference sequence). V lost 7 bases and J lost 2, with 18 bases in between. The CDR3 is 15 residues long. CDR3 DNA: TGCAGTGGTACCGACCCCCTGAGGTCCAAAAACATTCAGTACTTC. It yields the protein CSGTDPLRSKNIQYF.

This clone showed up just a few times. This chain connects TRBV12-3 or TRBV12-4 to TRBJ1-1, with TRBD1 as a possible D gene (5 bases). Trimming took 6 bases from V and 1 from J, leaving 18 bases between them. This CDR3 is 16 amino acids long. The CDR3 protein is CASRDWGRSGNTEAFF. CDR3 bases: TGTGCCAGCAGGGATTGGGGCAGGTCGGGGAACACTGAAGCTTTCTTT.

About this clone itself: The CDR3 ends on some other residue instead of the conserved phenylalanine or tryptophan, so this is likely a read error. The V call is TRBV2, the J call TRBJ2-2; D may be TRBD1 (6 bases). V lost 6 bases, J lost 8 bases, and 16 bases lay in between. CDR1 is SNHLY, CDR2 FYNNEI, per germline. The CDR3 runs to 14 residues. CDR3 in amino acids: CASRGARAVGELFS. Written as DNA, the CDR3 is TGTGCCAGCAGGGGGGCGAGGGCCGTTGGGGAGCTGTTTTCT.

This clone was observed a few times. The J gene is TRBJ2-1, the V gene TRBV28; D not certain. The CDR3 length is 12 residues. Looked up from germline, CDR1 is MDHEN and CDR2 is SYDVKM. Between the trimmed V and J ends, which lost 6 bases and 6 bases, there was a span of 9 bases. The CDR3: CASSLASNEQFF. CDR3 sequence (DNA): TGTGCCAGCAGCCTTGCCAGCAATGAGCAGTTCTTC.

In the case of this clone: This sample also contains other DNA sequences that code for the same CDR3. J is TRBJ1-2 and V is TRBV12-3 or TRBV12-4; D is unresolved. Trimming took off 4 bases at V and 6 bases at J, with 6 bases between the two ends. This CDR3 comprises 11 residues. CDR3 residues: CASSSRHGYTF. The CDR3, as DNA: TGTGCCAGCAGTTCCCGCCATGGCTACACCTTC.

By its share, this clone is medium-sized. This chain uses TRBV20-1 with TRBJ2-1; 11 bases agree with TRBD1. This CDR3 comprises 14 residues. The germline V gene encodes CDR1 DFQATT and CDR2 SNEGSKA (reference sequence). V shed 6 bases and J 7 bases; nucleotides not matched to a gene: 8. For the CDR3, the DNA is TGCAGTGCCACCATTGGGACAGGGGGGAATGAGCAGTTCTTC. Translating gives CSATIGTGGNEQFF.

The chain joins TRBV4-1 to TRBJ2-7, with 9 bases matching TRBD1. Germline values: CDR1 MGHRA, CDR2 YSYEKL. Losses at the gene ends were 8 bases for V and 12 bases for J; bases not matched to a gene: 8. CDR3 length: 11 amino acids. The CDR3 coding sequence is TGCGCCAGCCAATCCGGGACAGGGCTGTACTTC. Protein sequence: CASQSGTGLYF.

This clone qualifies as medium-sized. The J gene is TRBJ1-1, the V gene TRBV7-2; 8 nucleotides agree with TRBD1. The CDR3 is made up of 14 amino acids. Per the germline V gene, CDR1 is SGHTA and CDR2 is FQGNSA. V dropped 3 bases and J dropped 4; count of bases not matched to a gene: 4. CDR3 nucleotide sequence: TGTGCCAGCAGCTTTTTTACAGGGGGCACTGAAGCTTTCTTT. Amino acid sequence: CASSFFTGGTEAFF.

This clone is judged medium-sized. The V gene is TRBV12-3 or TRBV12-4, the J gene TRBJ1-5; D might be TRBD1 (6 bases). Trimming took 3 bases from V and 2 from J, leaving 11 bases between them. The CDR3 runs 15 residues. The CDR3 loop reads CASSLLRGGNQPQHF. In DNA, the CDR3 is TGTGCCAGCAGTTTGCTAAGGGGGGGCAATCAGCCCCAGCATTTT.

This clone occurred a few times. This rearrangement joins TRBV10-3 to TRBJ2-2; TRBD2 might be the D (5 bases). Trimming took 0 bases from V and 11 from J, leaving 13 bases between them. The CDR3 runs to 14 residues. CDR1 and CDR2 from the germline V gene are ENHRY and SYGVKD. The CDR3 DNA reads TGTGCCATCAGTGAGTCGACTCGGGGTTTTGAGCTGTTTTTT. This encodes CAISESTRGFELFF.

This clone was recorded at least ten times. The gene calls are TRBV5-1 and TRBJ2-5; the match to TRBD2 covers 9 bases. Germline values: CDR1 SGHRS, CDR2 YFSETQ. This CDR3 spans 15 amino acids. Losses at the gene ends were 0 bases for V and 4 bases for J; bases not matched to a gene: 4. CDR3 nucleotides: TGCGCCAGCAGCTTGGCCGGCGGGAGGGGAGAGACCCAGTACTTC. It yields the protein CASSLAGGRGETQYF.

By share, this clone ranks as medium-sized. The genes are TRBV6-2 or TRBV6-3 and TRBJ2-2, with D unclear. The germline V gene encodes CDR1 MNHEY and CDR2 SVGEGT. Trimming removed 5 bases from V and 1 base from J, with 8 bases in between. The CDR3 runs 14 residues. The CDR3 region has the DNA TGTGCCAGCAGTAAGAGACAGAACACCGGGGAGCTGTTTTTT. Encoded protein: CASSKRQNTGELFF.

This clone was observed a handful of times. The V gene is TRBV6-1, the J gene TRBJ1-1, with 8 bases lining up with TRBD1. Germline V gene data show CDR1 as MNHNS and CDR2 as SASEGT. V trimming: 11 bases; J trimming: 4 bases; junction bases outside the gene matches: 12. The CDR3 covers 14 residues. The CDR3: CAASGQALATEAFF. CDR3 nucleotides: TGTGCCGCCTCGGGACAGGCCTTGGCCACTGAAGCTTTCTTT.

J is TRBJ1-1 and V is TRBV20-1; D call uncertain. The germline gives CDR1 DFQATT, CDR2 SNEGSKA (reference sequence). The CDR3 is 16 residues long. V shed 1 base and J shed 4 bases, with 19 bases lying between them. The CDR3 spells CSARVRHRSGSTEAFF. As DNA, the CDR3 is TGCAGTGCTAGAGTGAGACATAGGTCAGGAAGCACTGAAGCTTTCTTT.

The rearrangement joins TRBV30 to TRBJ2-7; D gene unclear. The CDR3 length is 12 residues. CDR1 is GTSNPN, CDR2 SVGIG, per germline (reference sequence). V was clipped by 3 bases and J by 4 bases, with 10 bases between them. CDR3 amino acids: CAWSRSRYEQYF. CDR3 bases: TGTGCCTGGAGCCGATCCAGGTACGAGCAGTACTTC.

J is TRBJ2-7 and V is TRBV2; D call uncertain. Germline V gene data show CDR1 as SNHLY and CDR2 as FYNNEI. Trimming cost V 6 bases and J 0 bases, with 6 bases left between them. The CDR3 is 12 residues long. The CDR3 DNA follows: TGTGCCAGCAGCCTCATCTCCTACGAGCAGTACTTC. It translates to CASSLISYEQYF.

This clone has a handful of counts. The chain is built from TRBV6-2 or TRBV6-3 and TRBJ2-1; no reliable D call. Trimming removed 5 bases at V and 4 bases at J, with 3 bases between. The CDR3 is 11 amino acids. CDR1 and CDR2 (germline): MNHEY, SVGEGT. Here the CDR3 reads CASSPYNEQFF. The CDR3 nucleotides are TGTGCCAGCAGTCCTTACAATGAGCAGTTCTTC.

In this sample, this clone is medium-sized (0.01 to 0.1%). The same CDR3 is also encoded by other DNA sequences in this sample. The chain has TRBV28 and TRBJ1-1; D is ambiguous. The germline CDR1 and CDR2 sequences are MDHEN and SYDVKM. Trimming took off 6 bases at V and 3 bases at J, with 11 bases between the two ends. This CDR3 comprises 13 residues. In DNA, the CDR3 is TGTGCCAGCAGCTTAGGACGGGACACTGAAGCTTTCTTT. Its translation: CASSLGRDTEAFF.